A single T cell receptor beta chain is shown here with its context. Its target is not known. CDR1 is SEHNR and CDR2 is FQNEAQ in the germline V gene (reference sequence). Trimming shortened V by 5 bases and J by 5 bases, and 16 bases separated the two germline ends. This CDR3 is 15 amino acids long. The sample belongs to a study of graft-versus-host responses after intestinal transplantation. On the study more broadly: Each recipient received a multivisceral, liver-intestinal, or isolated intestinal graft. Tacrolimus and steroids were given for three to four years to all recipients after anti-thymocyte globulin induction. Findings of the study overall: GvH clones appeared in recipient marrow, some first in ileum or blood. The presence of high graft-versus-host to host-versus-graft clonal ratios in allografts characterized patients with graft-donor T cell macrochimerism.

The assay was immunoSEQ multiplex PCR, and TCRdb's table has in-frame clones only and misses some. The table has around 97,000 clones, around nine tenths seen once. The receptor's source is a human donor who received an intestinal transplant. The chain carries TRBV7-9 and TRBJ2-1, with D unclear. Source: unstimulated CD8+ T cells sorted from spleen or lymph node cells, taken before intestinal transplant. CDR3: CASSTTGPGHNEQFF. In DNA form, the CDR3 reads TGTGCCAGCAGCACCACCGGGCCCGGGCACAATGAGCAGTTCTTC. The full variable domain, rest sourced from reference TRBV7-9 and TRBJ2-1, is DTGVSQNPRHKITKRGQNVTFRCDPISEHNRLYWYRQTLGQGPEFLTYFQNEAQLEKSRLLSDRFSAERPKGSFSTLEIQRTEQGDSAMYLCASSTTGPGHNEQFFGPGTRLTVL.